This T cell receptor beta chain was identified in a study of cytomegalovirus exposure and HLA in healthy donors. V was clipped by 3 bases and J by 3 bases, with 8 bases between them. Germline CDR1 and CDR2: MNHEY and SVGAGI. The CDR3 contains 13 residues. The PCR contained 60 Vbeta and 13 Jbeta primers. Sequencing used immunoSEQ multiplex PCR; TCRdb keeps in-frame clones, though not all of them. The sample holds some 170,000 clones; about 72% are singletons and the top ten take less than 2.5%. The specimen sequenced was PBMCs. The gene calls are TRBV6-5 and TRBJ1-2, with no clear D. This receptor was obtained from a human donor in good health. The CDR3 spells CASSYQAHYGYTF. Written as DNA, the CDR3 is TGTGCCAGCAGTTATCAGGCCCACTATGGCTACACCTTC.